A selection of T cell receptor beta chains follows, all from one sample in a study of shared clonotypes between healthy human individuals. Using immunoSEQ multiplex PCR, the repertoire was profiled, and TCRdb retains in-frame clones only, with some absent. This sample yields approximately 640,000 clones, of which more than 70% are seen a single time; about 2% belongs to the top ten. Sequencing input: memory CD4+ T cells sorted from blood. The receptors derive from a woman aged 25 to 45 in good health. CDR3s include the opening cysteine and the closing phenylalanine or tryptophan. The D gene is left open where the match is weak. Expanded clones are given a class, and other clones once, few, many or no size at all.

cdr3_nt: TGTGCCAGCAGTCCCGCGACAGGGTTTGGCAATCAGCCCCAGCATTTT
cdr3_aa: CASSPATGFGNQPQHF
j_call: TRBJ1-5
d_call: TRBD1
v_call: TRBV27
clone_size: -

cdr3_nt: TGTGCCAGTACCGACAGGCGAAATTCACCCCTCCACTTT
cdr3_aa: CASTDRRNSPLHF
j_call: TRBJ1-6
d_call: -
v_call: TRBV19
clone_size: -

cdr3_nt: TGTGCCAGCAGCCCCGGGGGGGCCAGGATGAACACTGAAGCTTTCTTT
cdr3_aa: CASSPGGARMNTEAFF
j_call: TRBJ1-1
d_call: -
v_call: TRBV9
clone_size: once

cdr3_nt: TGTGCCAGCAGTCCGCTCTTCATTGGGCGTTTGGATACGCAGTATTTT
cdr3_aa: CASSPLFIGRLDTQYF
j_call: TRBJ2-3
d_call: -
v_call: TRBV28
clone_size: -

cdr3_nt: TGTGCCAGCAGCGGGGGACTAGCGGACTACGAGCAGTACTTC
cdr3_aa: CASSGGLADYEQYF
j_call: TRBJ2-7
d_call: TRBD2
v_call: TRBV7-9
clone_size: once

cdr3_nt: TGTGCCAGCAGTTTATTACCTTCAGGTCCGGGACAAGAGACCCAGTACTTC
cdr3_aa: CASSLLPSGPGQETQYF
j_call: TRBJ2-5
d_call: -
v_call: TRBV27
clone_size: once

cdr3_nt: TGTGCCAGTAGAACCGGGGTTCAGCCCCAGCATTTT
cdr3_aa: CASRTGVQPQHF
j_call: TRBJ1-5
d_call: -
v_call: TRBV19
clone_size: -

cdr3_nt: TGTGCCAGCAGTTTCCAGGGAGCCAACGAGCAGTACTTC
cdr3_aa: CASSFQGANEQYF
j_call: TRBJ2-7
d_call: -
v_call: TRBV27
clone_size: many

cdr3_nt: TGTGCCAGCAGCACCCGGGCCCGGCGGGAGACCCAGTACTTC
cdr3_aa: CASSTRARRETQYF
j_call: TRBJ2-5
d_call: -
v_call: TRBV7-8
clone_size: -

cdr3_nt: TGTGCCTGGAGTGTCAGTAATCAGCCCCAGCATTTT
cdr3_aa: CAWSVSNQPQHF
j_call: TRBJ1-5
d_call: -
v_call: TRBV30
clone_size: -

cdr3_nt: TGTGCCATCAGTCCAGGGGGCGAGACCCAGTACTTC
cdr3_aa: CAISPGGETQYF
j_call: TRBJ2-5
d_call: TRBD1
v_call: TRBV10-3
clone_size: -

cdr3_nt: TGCGCCAGCAGCCAAGAGGTAGTGGGTAGCTACGAGCAGTACTTC
cdr3_aa: CASSQEVVGSYEQYF
j_call: TRBJ2-7
d_call: -
v_call: TRBV4-1
clone_size: -

cdr3_nt: TGTGCCAGTAGTAGAGGGAACACCGGGGAGCTGTTTTTT
cdr3_aa: CASSRGNTGELFF
j_call: TRBJ2-2
d_call: -
v_call: TRBV19
clone_size: few

cdr3_nt: TGTGCCAGCAGCTGGAGACTAGCGGGATCAACAGATACGCAGTATTTT
cdr3_aa: CASSWRLAGSTDTQYF
j_call: TRBJ2-3
d_call: TRBD2
v_call: TRBV7-9
clone_size: -

cdr3_nt: TGTGCCAGCGCCGGGGCCGGAAGACTTGAAGCTTTCTTT
cdr3_aa: CASAGAGRLEAFF
j_call: TRBJ1-1
d_call: -
v_call: TRBV11-1
clone_size: few

cdr3_nt: TGTGCCAGCAGTCCTATACTGGGGGCGCTAAGGCAGCCCCAGCATTTT
cdr3_aa: CASSPILGALRQPQHF
j_call: TRBJ1-5
d_call: -
v_call: TRBV28
clone_size: -

cdr3_nt: TGCGCCAGCAGCTCCAGCCCTAGCGGGAGTACCGGGGAGCTGTTTTTT
cdr3_aa: CASSSSPSGSTGELFF
j_call: TRBJ2-2
d_call: TRBD2
v_call: TRBV5-1
clone_size: -

cdr3_nt: TGCAGCGTTGAGGGAGCGGGTGTAGGTACGCAGTATTTT
cdr3_aa: CSVEGAGVGTQYF
j_call: TRBJ2-3
d_call: -
v_call: TRBV29-1
clone_size: -

cdr3_nt: TGTGCCAGCAGTTTATCCCAGGTAGCCGGGGAGCTGTTTTTT
cdr3_aa: CASSLSQVAGELFF
j_call: TRBJ2-2
d_call: -
v_call: TRBV27
clone_size: -

cdr3_nt: TGTGCCTGGGTAGCCCGTGGGCTAGCGGGATTCAACAATGAGCAGTTCTTC
cdr3_aa: CAWVARGLAGFNNEQFF
j_call: TRBJ2-1
d_call: TRBD2
v_call: TRBV30
clone_size: -

cdr3_nt: TGTGCCAGCGGCCGAGGGGGGACTAGCGATAACACAGATACGCAGTATTTT
cdr3_aa: CASGRGGTSDNTDTQYF
j_call: TRBJ2-3
d_call: TRBD2
v_call: TRBV9
clone_size: -

cdr3_nt: TGTGCCAGCAGCCTACTAGCGGGAGTCGCCGAGACCCAGTACTTC
cdr3_aa: CASSLLAGVAETQYF
j_call: TRBJ2-5
d_call: TRBD2
v_call: TRBV27
clone_size: -

cdr3_nt: TGTGCCAGCGTCCTAGCGGGGGGGGTCAATGAGCAGTTCTTC
cdr3_aa: CASVLAGGVNEQFF
j_call: TRBJ2-1
d_call: TRBD2
v_call: TRBV2
clone_size: -

cdr3_nt: TGTGCCAGCAGTCGTCCTCAGGGTTGGAATGAGCAGTTCTTC
cdr3_aa: CASSRPQGWNEQFF
j_call: TRBJ2-1
d_call: -
v_call: TRBV6-5
clone_size: -

cdr3_nt: TGTGCCAGCAGCTTACGCGGGGGAGATACTGAAGCTTTCTTT
cdr3_aa: CASSLRGGDTEAFF
j_call: TRBJ1-1
d_call: -
v_call: TRBV7-3
clone_size: once

cdr3_nt: TGTGCCACCCATATGGCCTCGGATTTTAATGAGCAGTTCTTC
cdr3_aa: CATHMASDFNEQFF
j_call: TRBJ2-1
d_call: -
v_call: TRBV15
clone_size: -

cdr3_nt: TGTGCCAGTACCATCGGGACGTCGGATAGGCAACGAGAGACCCAGTACTTC
cdr3_aa: CASTIGTSDRQRETQYF
j_call: TRBJ2-5
d_call: -
v_call: TRBV5-4
clone_size: -

cdr3_nt: TGTGCCAGCTCACCCCCGGGACCTCTGGATGAGCAGTTCTTC
cdr3_aa: CASSPPGPLDEQFF
j_call: TRBJ2-1
d_call: -
v_call: TRBV18
clone_size: once

cdr3_nt: TGTGCCAGCGTGGGACGACCTCACGAGCAGTACTTC
cdr3_aa: CASVGRPHEQYF
j_call: TRBJ2-7
d_call: -
v_call: TRBV28
clone_size: -

cdr3_nt: TGTGCCGGGTTAAAGGGTAATGAGCAGTTCTTC
cdr3_aa: CAGLKGNEQFF
j_call: TRBJ2-1
d_call: -
v_call: TRBV6-5
clone_size: few

cdr3_nt: TGCGCCAGCAGCTTGGACAGGGGGATGGGGCCCCAGCATTTT
cdr3_aa: CASSLDRGMGPQHF
j_call: TRBJ1-5
d_call: TRBD1
v_call: TRBV5-1
clone_size: -

cdr3_nt: TGTGCCACCGGTGGAGCGGGAGTCGGGGATACGCAGTATTTT
cdr3_aa: CATGGAGVGDTQYF
j_call: TRBJ2-3
d_call: TRBD2
v_call: TRBV7-7
clone_size: -

cdr3_nt: TGCACCAGCAGCCAAGACAAAGGGAAATCGGCAGATACGCAGTATTTT
cdr3_aa: CTSSQDKGKSADTQYF
j_call: TRBJ2-3
d_call: -
v_call: TRBV1
clone_size: -

cdr3_nt: TGTGCCAGCAGCCCACGGGGGGCTTTAACTGGGGCCAACGTCCTGACTTTC
cdr3_aa: CASSPRGALTGANVLTF
j_call: TRBJ2-6
d_call: -
v_call: TRBV5-6
clone_size: -

cdr3_nt: TGTGCCAGCAGTGACGTCCAGACAGGGCAGCGCTACGAGCAGTACTTC
cdr3_aa: CASSDVQTGQRYEQYF
j_call: TRBJ2-7
d_call: TRBD1
v_call: TRBV25-1
clone_size: -

cdr3_nt: TGTGCCAGCAGGGGACAGGGCCCCCATGAGCAGTTCTTC
cdr3_aa: CASRGQGPHEQFF
j_call: TRBJ2-1
d_call: TRBD1
v_call: TRBV2
clone_size: -

cdr3_nt: TGCGCCAGCAGCTCCCAGGGAATGGCTAATGAAAAACTGTTTTTT
cdr3_aa: CASSSQGMANEKLFF
j_call: TRBJ1-4
d_call: -
v_call: TRBV5-1
clone_size: once

cdr3_nt: TGTGCCAGCAGCAGAGGGGTAGAAACCGGGGAGCTGTTTTTT
cdr3_aa: CASSRGVETGELFF
j_call: TRBJ2-2
d_call: -
v_call: TRBV21-1
clone_size: -

cdr3_nt: TGTGCCCGAAACGACGGAGATACGCAGTATTTT
cdr3_aa: CARNDGDTQYF
j_call: TRBJ2-3
d_call: -
v_call: TRBV19
clone_size: -

cdr3_nt: TGCAGCGCGTCAGAAGGGGCCAAAAACATTCAGTACTTC
cdr3_aa: CSASEGAKNIQYF
j_call: TRBJ2-4
d_call: -
v_call: TRBV29-1
clone_size: -

cdr3_nt: TGTGCCAGCAGCAAACAGGGCAAGGGCAATCAGCCCCAGCATTTT
cdr3_aa: CASSKQGKGNQPQHF
j_call: TRBJ1-5
d_call: -
v_call: TRBV7-2
clone_size: -

cdr3_nt: TGTGCCAGCAGCTTAGCCCCGACAGGTAGCAATCAGCCCCAGCATTTT
cdr3_aa: CASSLAPTGSNQPQHF
j_call: TRBJ1-5
d_call: -
v_call: TRBV7-2
clone_size: -

cdr3_nt: TGTGCCAGCAGTAGGGGACGCACCGGGGAGCTGTTTTTT
cdr3_aa: CASSRGRTGELFF
j_call: TRBJ2-2
d_call: -
v_call: TRBV27
clone_size: -

cdr3_nt: TGTGCCAGTATGGACTGGTTCGGGATCGAGACCCAGTACTTC
cdr3_aa: CASMDWFGIETQYF
j_call: TRBJ2-5
d_call: -
v_call: TRBV2
clone_size: few

cdr3_nt: TGTGCCAGCAGCTTAGGCAGCAGAACGAACACTGAAGCTTTCTTT
cdr3_aa: CASSLGSRTNTEAFF
j_call: TRBJ1-1
d_call: -
v_call: TRBV7-8
clone_size: once